These 4 T cell receptor beta chains were sequenced from one sample in a study of blood T cell repertoires in COVID-19. Sequenced by immunoSEQ multiplex PCR; TCRdb stores in-frame clones only, minus some. Of some 70,000 clones in the sample, roughly 88% are singletons; the top ten hold around 0.52%. What was sequenced was peripheral blood. These receptors were obtained from a man aged 50-60 years with COVID-19, enrolled during active disease.

The chain is built from TRBV9 and TRBJ2-7; 9 bases are shared with TRBD2. The CDR3 is 17 amino acids. Germline V lookup: CDR1 SGDLS, CDR2 YYNGEE. V trimming: 7 bases; J trimming: 0 bases; junction bases outside the gene matches: 14. The CDR3 spells CASGNRGFSGSSYEQYF. In DNA, the CDR3 is TGTGCCAGCGGAAACAGAGGGTTTAGCGGGAGCTCCTACGAGCAGTACTTC.

The chain joins TRBV29-1 to TRBJ2-2; D remains ambiguous. The length of the CDR3 is 13 residues. Per the germline V gene, CDR1 is SQVTM and CDR2 is ANQGSEA. Trimming left V 7 bases short and J 3 bases short, with 12 bases between. The CDR3 DNA reads as TGCAGCGCCAGGAAGTTGGACACCGGGGAGCTGTTTTTT. As protein: CSARKLDTGELFF.

The rearrangement joins TRBV7-9 to TRBJ1-1, with D hard to call. Trimming left V 3 bases short and J 3 bases short, with 11 bases between. Germline V lookup: CDR1 SEHNR, CDR2 FQNEAQ (reference sequence). The CDR3 length is 14 residues. CDR3 in amino acids: CASSFVAADTEAFF. CDR3 nucleotide sequence: TGTGCCAGCAGCTTCGTGGCAGCGGACACTGAAGCTTTCTTT.

The rearrangement links TRBV5-1 to TRBJ1-3, with D hard to call. Per the germline V gene, CDR1 is SGHRS and CDR2 is YFSETQ. The CDR3 is made up of 17 amino acids. V gave up 0 bases and J gave up 0 bases, with 13 bases separating them. DNA of the CDR3: TGCGCCAGCAGCTTGGCTTCTTTACAGCTCTCTGGAAACACCATATATTTT. Residues: CASSLASLQLSGNTIYF.